This T cell receptor (beta chain) was retrieved from a study of CD8 T cells in Susac syndrome. This clonotype was observed a few times. It was with random hexamers that 0.5 to 1 ug RNA was reverse transcribed. With immunoSEQ multiplex PCR, TCR beta CDR3 was amplified across 54 Vbeta and 13 Jbeta. TCRdb reprocessed the immunoSEQ multiplex PCR reads via MiXCR and lists one record per CDR3 protein. The sample has more than 100,000 distinct CDR3 sequences, over 95% seen once. There are 13 residues in the CDR3. The ends were cut back, 3 bases at V and 4 bases at J, with 9 bases in the middle. Material: CD4+ T cells from PBMCs. J is TRBJ1-1 and V is TRBV12-3 or TRBV12-4; D gene uncertain. The clonotype was recovered from a human donor with Susac syndrome. The CDR3 spells CASSFDGFTEAFF. CDR3 in DNA: TGTGCCAGCAGTTTTGATGGGTTCACTGAAGCTTTCTTT.